These T cell receptor beta chains were read from a single sample in a study of blood T cell repertoires in COVID-19. The method was immunoSEQ multiplex PCR; TCRdb's version includes in-frame clones alone and lacks a portion of them. The repertoire holds tens of thousands of clones, with about 86% as singletons. Sample: peripheral blood. The receptors shown here come from a human donor in a cohort sampled during active COVID-19. The CDR3 runs from the conserved cysteine through the conserved F or W. Fields, in order: clone size, J gene, V gene, D gene, CDR3 protein, CDR3 DNA. D genes are given only for firm matches. Clone size is not always given. Where it is, it says once, few, many or a class for expanded clones.

>-|TRBJ2-1|TRBV6-2/TRBV6-3|-
CASSHKYDYNEQFF
TGTGCCAGCAGCCACAAGTACGACTACAATGAGCAGTTCTTC
>once|TRBJ2-7|TRBV5-6|-
CASSSEGQGRYEQYF
TGTGCCAGCAGCTCCGAGGGGCAGGGGCGCTACGAGCAGTACTTC
>-|TRBJ1-1|TRBV28|TRBD1
CASSLSLGTGFTEAFF
TGTGCCAGCAGTTTATCCCTCGGGACAGGGTTTACTGAAGCTTTCTTT
>-|TRBJ2-3|TRBV4-3|TRBD2
CASSQDTLAGAWGTQYF
TGCGCCAGCAGCCAAGATACACTAGCGGGTGCATGGGGGACGCAGTATTTT
>-|TRBJ1-3|TRBV19|TRBD1
CASNQGASNSGNTIYF
TGTGCCAGTAATCAGGGGGCGTCCAACTCTGGAAACACCATATATTTT
>few|TRBJ2-1|TRBV3-1/TRBV3-2|-
CASSQDRGEQFF
TGTGCCAGCAGCCAAGATCGAGGGGAGCAGTTCTTC
>-|TRBJ1-1|TRBV12-3/TRBV12-4|TRBD1
CASAQGAVTEAFF
TGTGCCAGTGCACAGGGGGCGGTCACTGAAGCTTTCTTT
>-|TRBJ1-5|TRBV27|-
CASSRQGSVQPQHF
TGTGCCAGCTCCCGGCAGGGTTCGGTTCAGCCCCAGCATTTT
>-|TRBJ1-1|TRBV27|-
CASTARPAGLNTEAFF
TGTGCCAGCACCGCCCGCCCGGCAGGGCTGAACACTGAAGCTTTCTTT
>-|TRBJ1-1|TRBV28|-
CASSWGQGNTEAFF
TGTGCCAGCAGTTGGGGCCAGGGCAACACTGAAGCTTTCTTT
>once|TRBJ2-7|TRBV13|-
CASSYPRGEGRYEQYF
TGTGCCAGCAGCTACCCTAGGGGGGAGGGCCGCTACGAGCAGTACTTC
>-|TRBJ1-1|TRBV18|-
CASSRNRDTEAFF
TGTGCCAGCTCACGGAACAGGGACACTGAAGCTTTCTTT
>-|TRBJ2-7|TRBV19|-
CASSVAQTVSYEQYF
TGTGCCAGTAGTGTAGCCCAAACGGTTTCCTACGAGCAGTACTTC
>-|TRBJ2-6|TRBV27|-
CASSFQVFGANVLTF
TGTGCCAGCAGTTTTCAGGTCTTTGGGGCCAACGTCCTGACTTTC
>-|TRBJ1-1|TRBV27|-
CASNGPGTEAFF
TGTGCCAGCAATGGTCCGGGGACTGAAGCTTTCTTT
>-|TRBJ2-7|TRBV20-1|-
CSASYGYEQYF
TGCAGTGCTAGCTACGGCTACGAGCAGTACTTC
>-|TRBJ1-1|TRBV9|-
CASSLGSLDTEAFF
TGTGCCAGCAGCCTGGGGAGTTTGGACACTGAAGCTTTCTTT